Each of the 8 T cell receptor beta chains below was sequenced from the same sample in a study of blood T cell repertoires in COVID-19. Data came from immunoSEQ multiplex PCR; TCRdb stores just in-frame clones and leaves some out. Among a few hundred thousand clones listed, approximately 86% were seen once. The sample taken for sequencing was peripheral blood. The receptors originated from a woman between 70 and 85 years old with active or convalescent COVID-19.

V gene TRBV19 combines with J gene TRBJ1-5; perhaps TRBD1 as D (5 bases). Germline V CDR1 and CDR2: LNHDA, SQIVND (reference sequence). Trimming left V 0 bases short and J 3 bases short, with 9 bases between. CDR3 length: 15 residues. The CDR3 spells CASSIEAGNNQPQHF. CDR3 nucleotides: TGTGCCAGTAGTATAGAGGCAGGGAACAATCAGCCCCAGCATTTT. Using reference TRBV19 and TRBJ1-5 for the parts outside the CDR3, the full variable domain is DGGITQSPKYLFRKEGQNVTLSCEQNLNHDAMYWYRQDPGQGLRLIYYSQIVNDFQKGDIAEGYSVSREKKESFPLTVTSAQKNPTAFYLCASSIEAGNNQPQHFGDGTRLSIL.

The genes are TRBV28 and TRBJ1-6, with D uncertain. CDR3 length equals 12 residues. The germline V gene has CDR1 MDHEN and CDR2 SYDVKM. The V gene lost 4 bases and the J gene lost 9 bases, with 7 bases spanning the gap. The CDR3 nucleotides read TGTGCCAGCAGTTACCTCGGTTCACCCCTCCACTTT. Its protein product is CASSYLGSPLHF.

This rearrangement joins TRBV12-3 or TRBV12-4 to TRBJ1-1; 8 bases line up with TRBD1. The CDR3 totals 13 residues. After removal of 6 bases from V and 1 base from J, the junction contained 1 base not matched to a gene. The CDR3 sequence is CASRDRANTEAFF. CDR3 DNA sequence: TGTGCCAGCAGGGACAGGGCGAACACTGAAGCTTTCTTT.

The chain links TRBV5-1 to TRBJ1-3; D is undetermined. The germline gives CDR1 SGHRS, CDR2 YFSETQ. The CDR3 is 20 amino acids. V gave up 0 bases and J gave up 1 base, with 23 bases separating them. The CDR3 is CASSLVVLQTALPSGNTIYF. The CDR3 nucleotides are TGCGCCAGCAGCTTGGTCGTCCTACAGACCGCATTACCATCTGGAAACACCATATATTTT.

CDR3 nucleotide sequence: TGTGCCAGCAGCGTAGCAGGCACCGCACACTATGGCTACACCTTC. This translates into CASSVAGTAHYGYTF. The V and J genes are TRBV9 and TRBJ1-2, with D hard to call. CDR1 and CDR2 from the germline V gene are SGDLS and YYNGEE. The CDR3 length is 15 residues. The V end was cut by 0 bases, the J end by 3 bases, with 12 bases between. The full variable domain, in which reference TRBV9 and TRBJ1-2 provide the parts outside the CDR3, is DSGVTQTPKHLITATGQRVTLRCSPRSGDLSVYWYQQSLDQGLQFLIQYYNGEERAKGNILERFSAQQFPDLHSELNLSSLELGDSALYFCASSVAGTAHYGYTFGSGTRLTVV.

V usage is TRBV12-5 and J usage is TRBJ1-2; D remains unclear. The CDR3 is 16 amino acids. V dropped 0 bases and J dropped 4 bases, with 15 bases sitting between them. The germline V gene encodes CDR1 LGHNT and CDR2 FRNRAP. CDR3 sequence: CASGLVPTLSGYGYTF. The CDR3 coding sequence is TGTGCTAGTGGTTTGGTACCGACCCTTTCGGGCTATGGCTACACCTTC.

The chain links TRBV5-1 to TRBJ2-5, with D perhaps TRBD2 (7 bases). Trimming took off 6 bases at V and 2 bases at J, with 17 bases between the two ends. Per the germline V gene, CDR1 is SGHRS and CDR2 is YFSETQ. CDR3 length equals 15 residues. CDR3 sequence reads: CASNTLGGGQETQYF. Here the CDR3 DNA reads TGCGCCAGCAATACCCTAGGGGGGGGGCAAGAGACCCAGTACTTC. The full variable domain, its missing parts supplied by reference TRBV5-1 and TRBJ2-5, is KAGVTQTPRYLIKTRGQQVTLSCSPISGHRSVSWYQQTPGQGLQFLFEYFSETQRNKGNFPGRFSGRQFSNSRSEMNVSTLELGDSALYLCASNTLGGGQETQYFGPGTRLLVL.

This clone was observed a handful of times. This rearrangement joins TRBV7-3 to TRBJ1-1, with D possibly being TRBD1 (5 bases). There are 14 residues in the CDR3. Germline V gives CDR1 SGHTA, CDR2 FQGTGA. The V end was cut by 2 bases, the J end by 5 bases, with 12 bases between. CDR3 DNA sequence: TGTGCCAGCAGCTTATTAGGGCGGGGGACTGAAGCTTTCTTT. It yields the protein CASSLLGRGTEAFF. The full variable domain, with the rest looked up from reference TRBV7-3 and TRBJ1-1, is GAGVSQTPSNKVTEKGKYVELRCDPISGHTALYWYRQSLGQGPEFLIYFQGTGAADDSGLPNDRFFAVRPEGSVSTLKIQRTERGDSAVYLCASSLLGRGTEAFFGQGTRLTVV.